This T cell receptor (beta chain) stems from a study of T cells after posttransplantation cyclophosphamide. The CDR3 spans 14 residues. Germline V gene data show CDR1 as LNHDA and CDR2 as SQIVND (reference sequence). V gave up 5 bases and J gave up 7 bases; unmatched junction bases: 4. This related bone marrow graft donor gave peripheral blood on the day of marrow donation. Clones were sequenced by immunoSEQ multiplex PCR, and TCRdb holds only the in-frame ones, with some missing. The sample yields fewer than 55,000 clones, roughly 92% seen once. The chain joins TRBV19 to TRBJ1-5, with 11 positions matching TRBD1. The source is a woman between 25 and 40 years old in good health and a related stem cell transplant donor. Sequencing was carried out using PBMCs. The CDR3 sequence is CASSRDRGDQPQHF. The DNA for the CDR3 is TGTGCCAGTAGTCGGGACAGGGGGGACCAGCCCCAGCATTTT.